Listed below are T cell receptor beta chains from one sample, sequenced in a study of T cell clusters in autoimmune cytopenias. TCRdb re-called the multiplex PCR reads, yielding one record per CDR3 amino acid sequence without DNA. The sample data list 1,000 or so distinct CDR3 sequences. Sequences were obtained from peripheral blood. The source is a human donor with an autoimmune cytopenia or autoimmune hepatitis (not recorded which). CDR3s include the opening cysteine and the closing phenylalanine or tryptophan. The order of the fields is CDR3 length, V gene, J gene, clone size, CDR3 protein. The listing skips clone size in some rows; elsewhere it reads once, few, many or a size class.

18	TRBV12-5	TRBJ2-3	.	CASGAGVLAGGSTDTQYF
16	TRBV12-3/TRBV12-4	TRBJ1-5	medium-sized	CASSQGPVLSNQPQHF
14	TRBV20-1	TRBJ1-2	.	CSARTQRGNYGYTF
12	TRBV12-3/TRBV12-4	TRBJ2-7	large	CASSRSGYEQYF
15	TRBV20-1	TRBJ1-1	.	CSARESRFQNTEAFF
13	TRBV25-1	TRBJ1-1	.	CASSESVNTEAFF
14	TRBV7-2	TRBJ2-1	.	CASSWGQGDNEQFF
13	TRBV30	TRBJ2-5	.	CAWSTQAGQTQYF
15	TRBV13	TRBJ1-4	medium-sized	CASSLAQGADEKLFF
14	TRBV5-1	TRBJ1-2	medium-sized	CASSPGQGNYGYTF
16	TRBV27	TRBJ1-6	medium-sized	CASSRAGPTHYSPLHF
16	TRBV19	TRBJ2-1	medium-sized	CASSTPYKGPSNEQFF
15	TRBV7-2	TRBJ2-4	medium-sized	CASSPVSTGKNIQYF
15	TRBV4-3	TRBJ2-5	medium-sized	CASSQDGWQGETQYF
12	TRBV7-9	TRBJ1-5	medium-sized	CASSLSNQPQHF
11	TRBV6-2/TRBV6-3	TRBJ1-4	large	CASRGPEKLFF
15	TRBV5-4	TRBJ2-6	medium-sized	CASSKTGPGANVLTF
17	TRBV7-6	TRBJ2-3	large	CASSLGSGLTGTDTQYF
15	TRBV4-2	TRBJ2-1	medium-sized	CASSSRTSGSNEQFF
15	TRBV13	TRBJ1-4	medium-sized	CASSLAKGAGEKLFF
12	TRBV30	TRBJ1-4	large	CAWSPGGEKLFF
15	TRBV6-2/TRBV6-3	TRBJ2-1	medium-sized	CASSYSAGDIGEQFF
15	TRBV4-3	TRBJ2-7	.	CASSQENERAYEQYF
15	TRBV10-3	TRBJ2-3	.	CAISGGQSPSDTQYF
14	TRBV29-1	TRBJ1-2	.	CSVEDRGPNYGYTF
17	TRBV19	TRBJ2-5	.	CASSRAGLAGGHETQYF
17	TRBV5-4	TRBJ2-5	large	CASSSGRPAGAQETQYF
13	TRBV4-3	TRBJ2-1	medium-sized	CASSQLVHNEQFF
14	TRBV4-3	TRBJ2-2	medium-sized	CASSQDRATGELFF
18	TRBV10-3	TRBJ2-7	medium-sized	CAISEGAIGQGRTYEQYF
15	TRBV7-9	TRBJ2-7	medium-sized	CASSLVGGAGDEQYF
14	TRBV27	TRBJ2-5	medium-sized	CASSLHSEQETQYF
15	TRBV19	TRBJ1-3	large	CASSIVDLHGNTIYF
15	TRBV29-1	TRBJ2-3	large	CSVPRTSASTDTQYF
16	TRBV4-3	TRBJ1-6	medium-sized	CASSQDVRAGNSPLHF
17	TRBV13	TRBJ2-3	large	CASSSRLEGVPPDTQYF
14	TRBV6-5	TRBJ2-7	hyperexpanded	CASTLQGDGHEQYF